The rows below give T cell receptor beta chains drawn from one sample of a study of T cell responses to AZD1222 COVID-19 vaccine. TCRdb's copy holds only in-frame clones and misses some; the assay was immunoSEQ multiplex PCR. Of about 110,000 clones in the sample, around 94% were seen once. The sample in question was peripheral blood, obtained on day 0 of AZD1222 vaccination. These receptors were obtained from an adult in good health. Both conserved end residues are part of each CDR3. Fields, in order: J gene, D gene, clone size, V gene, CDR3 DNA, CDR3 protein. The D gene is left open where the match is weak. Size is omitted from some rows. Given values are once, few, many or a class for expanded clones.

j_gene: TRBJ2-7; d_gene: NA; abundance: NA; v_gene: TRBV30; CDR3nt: TGTGCCTGGAGTGTTTCGGGGAATATGGCGGGATATCCCCCCTACGAGCAGTACTTC; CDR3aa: CAWSVSGNMAGYPPYEQYF
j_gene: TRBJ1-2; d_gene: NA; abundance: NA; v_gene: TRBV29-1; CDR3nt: TGCAGCGGGCGAAGGCTCGATATGGGCTACACCTTC; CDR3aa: CSGRRLDMGYTF
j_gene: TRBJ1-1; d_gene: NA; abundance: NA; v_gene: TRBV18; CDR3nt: TGTGCCAGCTCACCAAAGATCAGTCTGAACACTGAAGCTTTCTTT; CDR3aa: CASSPKISLNTEAFF
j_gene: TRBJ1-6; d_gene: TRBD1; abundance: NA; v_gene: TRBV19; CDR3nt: TGTGCCAGTAGTCCACGCCAGGGGGTTAATTCACCCCTCCACTTT; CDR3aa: CASSPRQGVNSPLHF
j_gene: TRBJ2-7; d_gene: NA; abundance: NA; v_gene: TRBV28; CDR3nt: TGTGCCAGCAACGTCCTCTCAACTCAACAGCAGTACTTC; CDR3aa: CASNVLSTQQQYF
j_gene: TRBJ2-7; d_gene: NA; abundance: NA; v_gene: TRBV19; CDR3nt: TGTGCCAGTAGTATTGCTCAGGGGCTCGAGCAGTACTTC; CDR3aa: CASSIAQGLEQYF
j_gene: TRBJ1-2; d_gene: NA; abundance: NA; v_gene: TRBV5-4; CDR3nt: TGTGCCAGCAGCTACCCCGGTGTTGCAGGGGCCTATGGCTACACCTTC; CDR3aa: CASSYPGVAGAYGYTF
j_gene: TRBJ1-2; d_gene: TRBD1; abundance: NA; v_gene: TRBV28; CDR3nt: TGTGCCAGCAGGCCGGGACAGACCTATGGCTACACCTTC; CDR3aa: CASRPGQTYGYTF
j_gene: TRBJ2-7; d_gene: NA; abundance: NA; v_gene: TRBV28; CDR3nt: TGTGCCAGCAGTTTAGTGACTCTCAGAACCTACGAGCAGTACTTC; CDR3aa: CASSLVTLRTYEQYF
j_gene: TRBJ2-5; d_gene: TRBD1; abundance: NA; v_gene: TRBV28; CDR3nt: TGTGCCAGCAGTGGACAGGGGCGAGAGACCCAGTACTTC; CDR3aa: CASSGQGRETQYF
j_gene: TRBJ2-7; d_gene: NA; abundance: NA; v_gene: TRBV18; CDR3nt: TGTGCCAGCTCACCACCGCAAGCCCGGAACTCCGGGCAGCAGTACTTC; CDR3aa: CASSPPQARNSGQQYF
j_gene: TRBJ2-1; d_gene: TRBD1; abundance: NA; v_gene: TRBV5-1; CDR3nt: TGCGCCAGCAGCTTGCCTATTGGACAGGGGACGTACAATGAGCAGTTCTTC; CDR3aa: CASSLPIGQGTYNEQFF
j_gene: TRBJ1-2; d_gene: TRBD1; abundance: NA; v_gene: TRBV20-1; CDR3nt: TGCAGTGCTAGTGGGACAGGGAAAGGCCATAACTATGGCTACACCTTC; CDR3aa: CSASGTGKGHNYGYTF
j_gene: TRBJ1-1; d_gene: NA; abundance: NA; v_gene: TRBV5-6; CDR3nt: TGTGCCAGCAGCTTACCGGGACGGTTAAACACTGAAGCTTTCTTT; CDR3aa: CASSLPGRLNTEAFF
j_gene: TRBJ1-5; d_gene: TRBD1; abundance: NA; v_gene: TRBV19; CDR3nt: TGTGCCAGTAGTCCGGAGACAGGGGGACATCAGCCCCAGCATTTT; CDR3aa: CASSPETGGHQPQHF
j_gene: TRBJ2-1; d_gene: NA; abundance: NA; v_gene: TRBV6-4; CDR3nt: TGTGCCAGCAGTAACTCAGGGGATTCCTACAATGAGCAGTTCTTC; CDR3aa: CASSNSGDSYNEQFF
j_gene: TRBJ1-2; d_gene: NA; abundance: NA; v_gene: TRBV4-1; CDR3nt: TGCGCCAGCAGCCAGGCTCCGGGACCCTATGGCTACACCTTC; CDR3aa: CASSQAPGPYGYTF
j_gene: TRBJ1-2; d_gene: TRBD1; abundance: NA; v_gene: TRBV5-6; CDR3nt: TGTGCCAGCAGCAACCGGGACAGGGGGCGCGTTACCTTC; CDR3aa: CASSNRDRGRVTF
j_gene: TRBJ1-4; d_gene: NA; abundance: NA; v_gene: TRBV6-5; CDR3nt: TGTGCCAGCAGCCCAGGGACAACTAATGAAAAACTGTTTTTT; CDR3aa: CASSPGTTNEKLFF
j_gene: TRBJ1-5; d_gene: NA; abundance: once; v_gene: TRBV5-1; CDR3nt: TGCGCCAGCAGCTTGTCTCCCGCTTGGGGTAGTAGCAATCAGCCCCAGCATTTT; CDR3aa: CASSLSPAWGSSNQPQHF
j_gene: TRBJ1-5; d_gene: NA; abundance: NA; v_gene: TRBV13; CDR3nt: TGTGCCAGCAGCTTAGATCGAGGGCCCCAGCATTTT; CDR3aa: CASSLDRGPQHF
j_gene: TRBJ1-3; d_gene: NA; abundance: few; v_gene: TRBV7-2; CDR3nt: TGTGCCAGCAGCTCAGGGTTCGGAAACACCATATATTTT; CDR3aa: CASSSGFGNTIYF
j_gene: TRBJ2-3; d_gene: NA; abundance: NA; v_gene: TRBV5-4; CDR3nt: TGTGCCAGCAGCACAAACACAGATACGCAGTATTTT; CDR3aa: CASSTNTDTQYF
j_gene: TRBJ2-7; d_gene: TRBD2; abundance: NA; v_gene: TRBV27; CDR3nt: TGTGCCAGCAAGGGACTAGCGGGAACCTACGAGCAGTACTTC; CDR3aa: CASKGLAGTYEQYF
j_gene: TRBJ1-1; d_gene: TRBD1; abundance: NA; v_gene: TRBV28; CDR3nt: TGTGCCAGCGGGCTGACAGGGATGAACACTGAAGCTTTCTTT; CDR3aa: CASGLTGMNTEAFF